This T cell receptor beta chain was documented in a study of shared T cell receptors in the human thymus. The table lists this clone with a count of one. The CDR3 sequence is 13 residues long. Trimming stripped 5 bases from V and 6 bases from J, with 13 bases between. Per germline, CDR1 MNHEY and CDR2 SMNVEV (reference sequence). Profiling relied on immunoSEQ multiplex PCR, and the TCRdb table lists in-frame clones only, not all of them. The sample consists of hundreds of thousands of clones, over 90% of them appearing once. The sequence was obtained from a human donor. The chain has TRBV27 and TRBJ1-2; perhaps TRBD1 as D (5 bases). The sample taken for sequencing was thymocytes. As DNA, the CDR3 is TGTGCCAGCAGTGGGGCAGCGGCTCATGGCTACACCTTC. Its protein product is CASSGAAAHGYTF.